This is a list of T cell receptor beta chains from one sample in a study of blood T cells in healthy people across ages. Using its own MiXCR run on the 5' RACE reads, TCRdb lists one record per CDR3 protein. The table lists some 1,800,000 distinct CDR3 sequences, roughly 43% of them singletons. Input material: blood. Every receptor here comes from a human donor in good health. The CDR3 runs from the conserved cysteine through the conserved F or W. The D gene is left open where the match is weak. Clone size, where shown, is once, few, many, or a class for clones that have expanded.

d_gene	len	v_gene	j_gene	abundance	CDR3nt	CDR3aa
NA	13	TRBV4-3	TRBJ1-1	NA	TGCGCCAGCAGCCAATTTCTAAGGACTGAAGCTTTCTTT	CASSQFLRTEAFF
NA	18	TRBV7-2	TRBJ1-6	NA	TGTGCCAGCAGCTTCGCTACGCCAGACAGCTCCTATAATTCACCCCTCCACTTT	CASSFATPDSSYNSPLHF
NA	14	TRBV3-1	TRBJ1-2	NA	TGTGCCAGCAGCCCCAGCAACTGGAACTATGGCTACACCTTC	CASSPSNWNYGYTF
TRBD2	15	TRBV5-1	TRBJ2-7	NA	TGCGCCAGCAGCGCGGGGACTAGCGGGGCCCTCGAGCAGTACTTC	CASSAGTSGALEQYF
NA	11	TRBV27	TRBJ2-3	NA	TGTGCCAGTCCAAGGTCAGATACGCAGTATTTT	CASPRSDTQYF
TRBD1	16	TRBV28	TRBJ1-1	NA	TGTGCCAGCAGTTTATATGGACAGGGGCGAGTGGCTGAAGCTTTCTTT	CASSLYGQGRVAEAFF
NA	14	TRBV7-2	TRBJ1-5	NA	TGTGCCAGCAGCTGGGCGGGGACCAATCAGCCCCAGCATTTT	CASSWAGTNQPQHF
TRBD1	20	TRBV6-5	TRBJ2-7	NA	TGTGCCAGCAGTTACTCCTTCGGGACAGGGGTCCTCACCGGCTCCTACGAGCAGTACTTC	CASSYSFGTGVLTGSYEQYF
NA	14	TRBV9	TRBJ2-7	few	TGTGCCAGCAGCCCCAGGGCCACGGGGGACGAGCAGTACTTC	CASSPRATGDEQYF
NA	12	TRBV3-1	TRBJ2-7	NA	TGTGCCAGCAGCCCCGTTTGCTACGAGCAGTACTTC	CASSPVCYEQYF
NA	14	TRBV20-1	TRBJ2-7	NA	TGCAGTGCTAAGGTTACAGCCAATTCCTACGAGCAGTACTTC	CSAKVTANSYEQYF
NA	15	TRBV10-3	TRBJ2-1	NA	TGTGCTATCAGAGACATCAGTTTACAGTACAATGAGCGGTTCTTC	CAIRDISLQYNERFF
TRBD1	16	TRBV24-1	TRBJ2-7	NA	TGTGCCACCAGTGATCCAGGGGGCTCCAGCTCCTACGAGCAGTACTTC	CATSDPGGSSSYEQYF
NA	13	TRBV10-3	TRBJ1-2	NA	TGTGCCATCAGTGAACGGATTAGCTATGGCTACACCTTC	CAISERISYGYTF
TRBD1	13	TRBV29-1	TRBJ2-1	NA	TGCAGCGTTCGTCAGGGGGCATCCTACGAGCAGTTCTTC	CSVRQGASYEQFF
NA	18	TRBV21-1	TRBJ2-7	NA	TGTGCCAGCAGCAAAGGCCCCGCCCCCGGGACGGAGTTCTACGAGCAGTACTTC	CASSKGPAPGTEFYEQYF
NA	14	TRBV15	TRBJ1-2	NA	TGTGCCACCAGCAGAGATATGAATTCCTATGGCTACACCTTC	CATSRDMNSYGYTF
TRBD2	13	TRBV6-2/TRBV6-3	TRBJ2-7	NA	TGTGCCAGCAGTTATAGGACTAGCGCTGTGCAGTACTTC	CASSYRTSAVQYF
TRBD1	15	TRBV6-5	TRBJ2-7	NA	TGTGCCGGCAGCCACCGGGACAGGGGGCCCTACGAGCAGTACTTC	CAGSHRDRGPYEQYF
NA	12	TRBV6-6	TRBJ2-4	NA	TGTGCCAGCAGGGGTCGGAAGAACATTCAGTACTTC	CASRGRKNIQYF
TRBD1	13	TRBV12-3/TRBV12-4	TRBJ1-2	NA	TGTGCCAGCAGTTGGGACAGCTTCTATGGCTACACCTTC	CASSWDSFYGYTF
TRBD2	13	TRBV20-1	TRBJ2-3	NA	TGCAGTGCTAGATGGCCTAGCGGGGACCCGCAGTATTTT	CSARWPSGDPQYF
NA	14	TRBV7-2	TRBJ1-4	NA	TGTGCCAGCAGCTTAAGCCGGCTTAATGAAAAACTGTTTTTT	CASSLSRLNEKLFF
TRBD2	14	TRBV10-3	TRBJ2-2	once	TGTGCCACCCAGGCGGGGGTGGACACCGGGGAGCTGTTTTTT	CATQAGVDTGELFF
NA	15	TRBV5-1	TRBJ1-4	NA	TGCGCCAGCAGCCCCGACAGGCCGCGAAATGAAAAACTGTTTTTT	CASSPDRPRNEKLFF
NA	15	TRBV5-1	TRBJ2-5	few	TGCGCCAGCAGCTTTTGGGGGGGCCCCCAAGAGACTCAGTACTTC	CASSFWGGPQETQYF
NA	13	TRBV5-6	TRBJ2-1	few	TGTGCCAGCAGCGACACAGGTAACAATGAGCAGTTCTTC	CASSDTGNNEQFF
NA	12	TRBV4-1	TRBJ2-3	NA	TGCGCCAGCAGCCTTGACGGTATAACGCAGTATTTT	CASSLDGITQYF
NA	13	TRBV19	TRBJ1-1	NA	TGTGCCAGTAGAGGGGAAGGGGACACTGAAGCTTTCTTT	CASRGEGDTEAFF
NA	16	TRBV20-1	TRBJ1-2	NA	TGCAGTGCCTCATCAGGACTCCGTCAGATAAACTATGGCTACACCTTC	CSASSGLRQINYGYTF
NA	16	TRBV10-3	TRBJ2-3	NA	TGTGCCATCAGTGAGTCTGAGGGGGGTCGAACAGATACGCAGTATTTT	CAISESEGGRTDTQYF
NA	16	TRBV6-2/TRBV6-3	TRBJ2-7	few	TGTGCCAGCAATTCCCACTCCCACGGGGCGCCCTACGAGCAGTACTTC	CASNSHSHGAPYEQYF
TRBD2	14	TRBV7-9	TRBJ2-1	NA	TGTGTCAGCAATGTAGCGGGAATCGGCAATGAGCAGTTCTTC	CVSNVAGIGNEQFF
TRBD2	17	TRBV4-1	TRBJ2-1	NA	TGCGCCAGCAGCCAAGATCCAGGTAGCGGGCTCTACAATGAGCAGTTCTTC	CASSQDPGSGLYNEQFF
NA	12	TRBV20-1	TRBJ2-7	many	TGCAGTGCTAGTCCCGACTCCTACGAGCAGTACTTC	CSASPDSYEQYF
NA	14	TRBV20-1	TRBJ2-3	few	TGCAGTGCTCAGGGGGGGGGTATAACAGATACGCAGTATTTT	CSAQGGGITDTQYF
NA	17	TRBV20-1	TRBJ2-1	NA	TGCAGTGCTAGAGATAAAAGTGGACCCGGCCTTTACAATGAGCAGTTCTTC	CSARDKSGPGLYNEQFF
NA	15	TRBV4-3	TRBJ1-2	NA	TGCGCCAGCAGCCAAGAAGTAGAGGGATACTGTGGCTACACCTTC	CASSQEVEGYCGYTF
TRBD1	15	TRBV10-3	TRBJ1-4	NA	TGTGCCATCAGTGAAGGGACGGGGACAGGGGAAAAACTGTTTTTT	CAISEGTGTGEKLFF
NA	16	TRBV12-3/TRBV12-4	TRBJ2-3	once	TGTGCCAGCAGTTCCCGTAGGAGATCTAGCACAGATACGCAGTATTTT	CASSSRRRSSTDTQYF
TRBD1	14	TRBV4-1	TRBJ1-1	NA	TGCGCCAGCAGCCGGGGGACAGGGCGGCCTGAAGCTTTCTTT	CASSRGTGRPEAFF
TRBD1	17	TRBV27	TRBJ1-4	few	TGTGCCAGCAGTTTCCAGAGGGGGCACGAAACTAATGAAAAACTGTTTTTT	CASSFQRGHETNEKLFF
TRBD1	19	TRBV27	TRBJ1-2	few	TGTGCCAGCAGCCTACACGGAGCCGGACGAACAGGGGGGGGAAAGGGCTACACCTTC	CASSLHGAGRTGGGKGYTF
NA	16	TRBV7-2	TRBJ2-5	few	TGTGCCAGCAGCGCCCGCGGTCCGGGAAACCAAGAGACCCAGTACTTC	CASSARGPGNQETQYF